One sample yielded the 26 T cell receptor beta chains listed below, sequenced in a study of Ad26.COV2.S vaccination and SARS-CoV-2 variants (dated by TCRdb to about 2021). Reading the label with the study, this specimen's time point is: individuals recovered from natural SARS-CoV-2 infection. Receptor libraries were prepared by the immunoSEQ multiplex PCR assay. TCRdb re-hosts the immuneACCESS table, in-frame sequences only. Its copies lack some clones; in the studies checked, an unresolved V gene accounts for under half of them, and the cause for the rest is not known. This sample holds some 180,000 clones; 87% were observed only once. The ten most abundant clones make up roughly 6% of the sample. The source was peripheral blood, collected after recovery from COVID-19. All receptors come from a human donor who had recovered from COVID-19.

This CDR3 is CASSPPQGWYNQPQHF. The CDR3 DNA reads as TGTGCCAGTAGTCCCCCACAGGGATGGTACAATCAGCCCCAGCATTTT. This chain uses TRBV19 with TRBJ1-5; weak D call: TRBD1 (6 bases). CDR3 length equals 16 residues. Germline values: CDR1 LNHDA, CDR2 SQIVND (reference sequence). The V gene lost 5 bases and the J gene lost 3 bases, with 17 bases spanning the gap.

This clone was observed a few times. V gene TRBV5-6 combines with J gene TRBJ1-5; possible D gene TRBD1, 5 bases. Trimming left V 4 bases short and J 7 bases short, with 21 bases between. The CDR3 consists of 16 residues. Germline CDR1 is SGHDT and CDR2 is YYEEEE. The CDR3, as DNA: TGTGCCAGCAGCCGAAGGGGAACGGGAAAAAACCAGCCCCAGCATTTT. It translates to CASSRRGTGKNQPQHF.

Of note for this clone: The same CDR3 can be traced to other DNA sequences in this sample. The chain employs TRBV28 and TRBJ1-6, with no clear D. Trimming removed 2 bases at V and 0 bases at J, with 2 bases between. The CDR3 extends over 14 amino acids. Germline lookup yields CDR1 MDHEN and CDR2 SYDVKM. The CDR3 nucleotides read TGTGCCAGCAGTTTAAGCTCCTATAATTCACCCCTCCACTTT. It yields the protein CASSLSSYNSPLHF.

This clone was seen a handful of times. The chain joins TRBV19 to TRBJ1-5, with 9 bases lining up with TRBD1. Looked up from germline, CDR1 is LNHDA and CDR2 is SQIVND (reference sequence). J was trimmed by 4 bases and V by 9 bases; bases with no gene match: 7. This CDR3 region has 14 residues. CDR3 sequence reads: CASLGQGYNQPQHF. For the CDR3, the DNA is TGTGCCAGCCTAGGACAGGGGTATAATCAGCCCCAGCATTTT.

This chain connects TRBV27 to TRBJ2-2; possibly TRBD2 for D (5 bases). This CDR3 region has 16 residues. Germline values: CDR1 MNHEY, CDR2 SMNVEV (reference sequence). V lost 6 bases to trimming and J lost 8 bases, with 22 bases between them. CDR3 sequence: CASRSHTGPPGGELFF. The DNA for the CDR3 is TGTGCCAGCAGGTCCCACACCGGGCCCCCGGGGGGGGAGCTGTTTTTT.

The chain has TRBV5-1 and TRBJ1-6; no reliable D call. There are 19 residues in the CDR3. Germline CDR1 and CDR2: SGHRS and YFSETQ. The V gene lost 1 base and the J gene lost 9 bases, with 26 bases spanning the gap. For the CDR3, the DNA is TGCGCCAGCAGCTTGCTGGGGATGGAGGGCGCAGCGATAATTTCACCCCTCCACTTT. This translates into CASSLLGMEGAAIISPLHF.

The chain recombines TRBV11-2 with TRBJ2-7; 12 bases agree with TRBD2. CDR1 is SGHAT, CDR2 FQNNGV, per germline. CDR3 length: 18 amino acids. The junction had 11 bases not matched to a gene; V was cut back by 1 base and J by 4 bases. This CDR3 is CASSLAPPLAGGRYEQYF. In nucleotides, the CDR3 is TGTGCCAGCAGCTTAGCCCCCCCCCTAGCGGGGGGGAGATACGAGCAGTACTTC.

The table lists this clone with a count of one. The genes are TRBV9 and TRBJ1-1, with a tentative D call TRBD1 (6 bases). The CDR3 is 15 residues long. Germline CDR1 and CDR2: SGDLS and YYNGEE. Deletions cut 0 bases from V and 1 base from J, with 10 bases between. The CDR3 nucleotides read TGTGCCAGCAGCGTAGTGGGGGGCCCGAACACTGAAGCTTTCTTT. This gives the protein CASSVVGGPNTEAFF.

V is TRBV7-9 and J is TRBJ1-6; unclear D gene. The CDR3 is 13 amino acids. V lost 1 base to trimming and J lost 12 bases, with 10 bases between them. The V gene's germline CDR1 is SEHNR and CDR2 FQNEAQ (reference sequence). CDR3 sequence reads: CASSLVAAEPLHF. CDR3 DNA: TGTGCCAGCAGCTTAGTGGCAGCAGAACCCCTCCACTTT.

The chain carries TRBV5-1 and TRBJ2-1; no clear D gene. V gave up 4 bases and J gave up 9 bases, with 14 bases separating them. The CDR3 contains 13 residues. The V gene's germline CDR1 is SGHRS and CDR2 YFSETQ. CDR3 loop: CASSPDHLGEQFF. CDR3 nucleotide sequence: TGCGCCAGCAGCCCCGATCACCTGGGTGAGCAGTTCTTC.

CDR3 nucleotide sequence: TGTGCCAGCGTGAAGGGGCAGGGACAAGAGACCCAGTACTTC. Translation gives CASVKGQGQETQYF. V usage is TRBV21-1 and J usage is TRBJ2-5; TRBD1, as called in the table, went unchecked against the DNA. TRBV21-1 is shown as a pseudogene. The CDR3 covers 14 residues.

This chain links TRBV3-1 (or the pseudogene TRBV3-2) with TRBJ2-3, with D maybe TRBD2 (5 bases). V was cut by 1 base and J by 1 base, with 6 bases left in between. The CDR3 has 14 residues. Germline V lookup: CDR1 LGHDT, CDR2 YNNKEL (reference sequence). The chain's CDR3 is CASSQGRGTDTQYF. CDR3 sequence (DNA): TGTGCCAGCAGCCAAGGGCGGGGCACAGATACGCAGTATTTT.

This chain uses TRBV7-2 with TRBJ2-7, with D perhaps assigned TRBD1 or TRBD2 (5 bases each). The CDR3 has 13 amino acids. Looked up from germline, CDR1 is SGHTA and CDR2 is FQGNSA. The V end lost 3 bases, the J end lost 4 bases, and 10 bases lay between the germline ends. CDR3 in amino acids: CASSFRGEYEQYF. DNA of the CDR3: TGTGCCAGCAGCTTTAGGGGAGAATACGAGCAGTACTTC.

The chain recombines TRBV2 with TRBJ2-7; the match to TRBD2 covers 7 bases. V shed 6 bases, J shed 6 bases, and the junction held 8 bases outside the gene matches. This CDR3 spans 13 amino acids. CDR1 and CDR2 (germline): SNHLY, FYNNEI. CDR3 sequence: CASRKGGEGEQYF. The CDR3 coding sequence is TGTGCCAGCAGGAAAGGAGGGGAGGGCGAGCAGTACTTC.

The genes are TRBV20-1 and TRBJ2-7; D uncertain. This CDR3 has 11 residues. Germline assignment: CDR1 DFQATT and CDR2 SNEGSKA (reference sequence). Between the trimmed V and J ends, which lost 3 bases and 7 bases, there was a span of 10 bases. The CDR3 DNA follows: TGCAGTGCTAGTGACAACGCAGAGCAGTACTTC. Translation: CSASDNAEQYF.

The CDR3 region has the DNA TGTGCCAGCTCCGGACTAGCGGGAGGCACAGATACGCAGTATTTT. Its translation is CASSGLAGGTDTQYF. The chain carries TRBV5-6 and TRBJ2-3, with 13 bases that match TRBD2. V gave up 7 bases and J gave up 1 base; unmatched junction bases: 3. The CDR3 contains 15 residues. CDR1 SGHDT and CDR2 YYEEEE come from the germline V gene.

The chain has TRBV27 and TRBJ2-1; D is perhaps TRBD2 (5 bases). Per the germline V gene, CDR1 is MNHEY and CDR2 is SMNVEV (reference sequence). CDR3 length: 13 residues. The V end was cut by 8 bases, the J end by 4 bases, with 12 bases between. The CDR3 sequence: CASSVGRYNEQFF. Written as DNA, the CDR3 is TGTGCCAGCTCTGTAGGGAGATACAATGAGCAGTTCTTC.

This clone was recorded only once. Other DNA sequences of this sample code for an identical CDR3. The genes are TRBV20-1 and TRBJ1-2, with D possibly matching TRBD1 (5 bases). Germline lookup yields CDR1 DFQATT and CDR2 SNEGSKA (reference sequence). This CDR3 region has 11 residues. Trimming cost V 1 base and J 5 bases, with 5 bases left between them. CDR3 residues: CSARGGYGYTF. Here the CDR3 DNA reads TGCAGTGCTAGAGGGGGGTATGGCTACACCTTC.

V gene TRBV5-1 combines with J gene TRBJ2-5; D remains ambiguous. Germline V gene lookup returns CDR1 SGHRS and CDR2 YFSETQ. The CDR3 spans 12 residues. Trimming shortened V by 6 bases and J by 4 bases, and 10 bases separated the two germline ends. For the CDR3, the DNA is TGCGCCAGCAACAACGGAAGAGAGACCCAGTACTTC. It translates to CASNNGRETQYF.

V is TRBV7-2 and J is TRBJ2-5; D is unclear. Germline loops: CDR1 SGHTA, CDR2 FQGNSA. V dropped 2 bases and J dropped 4 bases, with 2 bases sitting between them. There are 11 residues in the CDR3. The DNA of the CDR3 is TGTGCCAGCAGCTTATCAGAGACCCAGTACTTC. Amino acid sequence: CASSLSETQYF.

V and J are TRBV27 and TRBJ2-7; 9 positions agree with TRBD1. The germline gives CDR1 MNHEY, CDR2 SMNVEV (reference sequence). This CDR3 has 15 residues. V was clipped by 4 bases and J by 3 bases; unmatched bases: 7. DNA of the CDR3: TGTGCCAGCAGTTCCGGGACAGGGATACTCTACGAGCAGTACTTC. This sequence encodes CASSSGTGILYEQYF.

This chain uses TRBV9 with TRBJ2-2, with no clear D. Trimming removed 4 bases at V and 7 bases at J, with 11 bases between. This CDR3 is built from 13 residues. Germline V gene lookup returns CDR1 SGDLS and CDR2 YYNGEE. The CDR3 sequence is CASSREGIGELFF. CDR3 in DNA: TGTGCCAGCAGCCGAGAAGGGATCGGGGAGCTGTTTTTT.

The chain couples TRBV18 to TRBJ2-3; 14 bases line up with TRBD2. This CDR3 is built from 17 residues. V gave up 8 bases and J gave up 2 bases; unmatched junction bases: 9. Germline V CDR1 and CDR2: KGHSH, LQKENI. In DNA form, the CDR3 reads TGTGCCAGCGCCTCCGGGACTAGCGGGGGCGCCACAGATACGCAGTATTTT. Protein product: CASASGTSGGATDTQYF. Combining the CDR3 with reference TRBV18 and TRBJ2-3 gives the whole variable domain NAGVMQNPRHLVRRRGQEARLRCSPMKGHSHVYWYRQLPEEGLKFMVYLQKENIIDESGMPKERFSAEFPKEGPSILRIQQVVRGDSAAYFCASASGTSGGATDTQYFGPGTRLTVL.

V and J are TRBV28 and TRBJ1-2; TRBD1 is a possible D gene (5 bases). The CDR3 runs 14 residues. CDR1 and CDR2 from the germline V gene are MDHEN and SYDVKM. V was cut by 6 bases and J by 8 bases, with 19 bases left in between. This chain's CDR3 is CASRMPGPKGGYTF. The CDR3 DNA sequence: TGTGCCAGCAGGATGCCGGGACCCAAGGGAGGCTACACCTTC.

V usage is TRBV7-3 and J usage is TRBJ2-1, with 12 bases lining up with TRBD2. CDR3 length equals 16 residues. The junction had 5 bases not matched to a gene; V was cut back by 4 bases and J by 4 bases. The germline V gene encodes CDR1 SGHTA and CDR2 FQGTGA. The CDR3 sequence: CASSSQLAGGYNEQFF. CDR3 nucleotide sequence: TGTGCCAGCAGCTCGCAACTAGCGGGAGGATACAATGAGCAGTTCTTC.

V gene TRBV5-1 combines with J gene TRBJ2-1, with 9 positions matching TRBD2. Germline lookup yields CDR1 SGHRS and CDR2 YFSETQ. V shed 0 bases, J shed 7 bases, and the junction held 5 bases outside the gene matches. This CDR3 contains 15 residues. This CDR3 is CASSLDVAGGNEQFF. CDR3 DNA: TGCGCCAGCAGCTTGGATGTGGCGGGAGGGAATGAGCAGTTCTTC.